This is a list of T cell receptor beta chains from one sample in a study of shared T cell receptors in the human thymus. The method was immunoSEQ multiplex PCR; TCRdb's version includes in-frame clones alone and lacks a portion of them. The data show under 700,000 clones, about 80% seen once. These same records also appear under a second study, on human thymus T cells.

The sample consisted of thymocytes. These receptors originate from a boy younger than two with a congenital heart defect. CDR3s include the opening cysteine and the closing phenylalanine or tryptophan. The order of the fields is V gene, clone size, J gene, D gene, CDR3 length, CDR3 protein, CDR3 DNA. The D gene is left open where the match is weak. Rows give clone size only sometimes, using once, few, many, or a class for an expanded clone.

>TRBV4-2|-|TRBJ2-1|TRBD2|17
CASSQDEGDYPCCEQFF
TGTGCCAGCAGCCAAGACGAAGGGGACTACCCTTGTTGTGAGCAGTTCTTC
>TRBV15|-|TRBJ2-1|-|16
CATSSRRGAPYNEQFF
TGTGCCACCAGCAGCCGTCGGGGGGCCCCTTACAATGAGCAGTTCTTC
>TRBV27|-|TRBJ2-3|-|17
CASSSRPGLQNTDTQYF
TGTGCCAGCAGTTCGAGACCGGGACTCCAGAACACAGATACGCAGTATTTT
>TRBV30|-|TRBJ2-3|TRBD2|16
CAWSVRVAGGPDTQYF
TGTGCCTGGAGTGTAAGAGTAGCGGGAGGGCCAGATACGCAGTATTTT
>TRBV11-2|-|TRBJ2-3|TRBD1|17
CASMFSGTGRQTDTQYF
TGTGCCAGCATGTTCTCCGGGACAGGGCGTCAGACAGATACGCAGTATTTT
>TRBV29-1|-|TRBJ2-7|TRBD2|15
CSVVVVSGRYYEQYF
TGCAGCGTTGTAGTCGTTAGCGGGAGATACTACGAGCAGTACTTC
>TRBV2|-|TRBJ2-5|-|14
CASRSSGGQETQYF
TGTGCCAGCAGAAGTTCAGGTGGCCAAGAGACCCAGTACTTC
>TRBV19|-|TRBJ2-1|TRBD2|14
CASSRTSGYNEQFF
TGTGCCAGTAGCCGGACTAGCGGTTACAATGAGCAGTTCTTC
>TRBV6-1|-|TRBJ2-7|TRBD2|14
CASSERDYSYEQYF
TGTGCCAGCAGTGAAAGGGACTACTCCTACGAGCAGTACTTC
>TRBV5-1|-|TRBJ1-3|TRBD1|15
CASSGDRGSVNTIYF
TGCGCCAGCAGCGGAGACAGGGGGTCCGTCAACACCATATATTTT
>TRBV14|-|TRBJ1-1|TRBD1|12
CASSHYRGRAFF
TGTGCCAGCAGCCATTACAGGGGACGAGCTTTCTTT
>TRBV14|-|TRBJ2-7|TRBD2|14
CASSQEERGDEQYF
TGTGCCAGCAGCCAAGAAGAGCGGGGGGACGAGCAGTACTTC
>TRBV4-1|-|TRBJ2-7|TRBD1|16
CASSLRRSTGAYEQYF
TGCGCCAGCAGCCTAAGACGGAGTACAGGGGCCTACGAGCAGTACTTC
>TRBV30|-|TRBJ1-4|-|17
CAWSHFDDSVTNEKLFF
TGTGCCTGGAGCCACTTCGACGACAGCGTGACTAATGAAAAACTGTTTTTT
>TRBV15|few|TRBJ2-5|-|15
CATSRDRRLQETQYF
TGTGCCACCAGCAGAGATCGTCGGTTGCAAGAGACCCAGTACTTC
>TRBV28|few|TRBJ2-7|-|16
CASSLVGHTFSYEQYF
TGTGCCAGCAGTTTAGTCGGACACACGTTTTCTTACGAGCAGTACTTC
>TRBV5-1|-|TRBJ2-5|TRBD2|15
CASSFLWGREETQYF
TGCGCCAGCAGCTTCCTATGGGGGAGGGAAGAGACCCAGTACTTC
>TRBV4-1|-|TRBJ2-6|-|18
CASSQDRIYYSGANVLTF
TGCGCCAGCAGCCAAGACAGAATTTATTACTCTGGGGCCAACGTCCTGACTTTC
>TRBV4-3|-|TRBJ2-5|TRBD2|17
CASSQGPGLVVRETQYF
TGCGCCAGCAGCCAGGGCCCGGGACTAGTGGTCCGAGAGACCCAGTACTTC
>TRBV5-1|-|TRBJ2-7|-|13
CASSFTGSYEQYF
TGCGCCAGCAGCTTTACAGGGTCCTACGAGCAGTACTTC
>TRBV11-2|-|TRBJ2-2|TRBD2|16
CASSLRGGSFPGELFF
TGTGCCAGCAGCTTACGTGGCGGGAGTTTCCCCGGGGAGCTGTTTTTT
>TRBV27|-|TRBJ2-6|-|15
CASSPRAGGANVLTF
TGTGCCAGCAGCCCGAGGGCAGGAGGGGCCAACGTCCTGACTTTC
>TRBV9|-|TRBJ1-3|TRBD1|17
CASSGGGTGHSGNTIYF
TGTGCCAGCAGCGGAGGGGGGACAGGGCACTCTGGAAACACCATATATTTT
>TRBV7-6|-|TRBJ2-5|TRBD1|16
CASTSHGQGGEETQYF
TGTGCCAGCACCTCCCACGGACAGGGGGGCGAAGAGACCCAGTACTTC
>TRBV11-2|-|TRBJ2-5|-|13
CASSPRPGETQYF
TGTGCCAGCAGCCCTCGGCCGGGAGAGACCCAGTACTTC
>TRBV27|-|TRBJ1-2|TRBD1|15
CASSRVGQGYYGYTF
TGTGCCAGCAGTCGCGTCGGACAGGGCTACTATGGCTACACCTTC
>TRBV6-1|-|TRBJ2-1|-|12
CASSGSGHEQFF
TGTGCCAGCAGTGGCTCAGGGCATGAGCAGTTCTTC
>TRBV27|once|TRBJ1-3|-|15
CASSLSRSFGNTIYF
TGTGCCAGCAGTTTATCGCGCTCTTTTGGAAACACCATATATTTT
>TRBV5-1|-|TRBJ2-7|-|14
CASSPSPAAYEQYF
TGCGCCAGCAGCCCCAGTCCCGCCGCCTACGAGCAGTACTTC
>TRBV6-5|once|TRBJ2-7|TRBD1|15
CASSYSHRGSGRQYF
TGTGCCAGCAGTTACTCGCACAGGGGTTCGGGACGGCAGTACTTC
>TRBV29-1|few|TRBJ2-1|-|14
CSVEIPSVTDEQFF
TGCAGCGTTGAAATTCCTAGTGTAACCGATGAGCAGTTCTTC
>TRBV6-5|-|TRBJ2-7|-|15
CASTTWRQGPYEQYF
TGTGCCAGCACCACCTGGCGGCAGGGCCCCTACGAGCAGTACTTC
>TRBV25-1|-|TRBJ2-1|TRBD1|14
CATNSQGAFLCQFF
TGTGCCACCAACTCCCAGGGGGCTTTTCTGTGTCAGTTCTTC
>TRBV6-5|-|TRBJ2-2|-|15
CASSYGEGGTGELFF
TGTGCCAGCAGTTACGGCGAGGGTGGCACCGGGGAGCTGTTTTTT
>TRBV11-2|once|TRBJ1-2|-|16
CASSPTHRRANYGYTF
TGTGCCAGCAGTCCCACCCACAGGAGAGCTAACTATGGCTACACCTTC
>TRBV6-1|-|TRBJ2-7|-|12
CASAPPCDEQYF
TGTGCCAGCGCCCCCCCTTGCGACGAGCAGTACTTC
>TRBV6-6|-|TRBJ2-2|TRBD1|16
CASSCLDRAGTGELFF
TGTGCCAGCAGTTGCCTGGACAGGGCGGGCACCGGGGAGCTGTTTTTT
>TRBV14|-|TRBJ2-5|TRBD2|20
CASSQGISRIVLADQETQYF
TGTGCCAGCAGCCAAGGAATCTCCCGAATCGTCCTAGCGGACCAAGAGACCCAGTACTTC
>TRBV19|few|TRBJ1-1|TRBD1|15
CASIQDRAVSTEAFF
TGTGCCAGTATCCAGGACAGGGCCGTGAGCACTGAAGCTTTCTTT
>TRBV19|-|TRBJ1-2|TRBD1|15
CASSAGTVTNYGYTF
TGTGCCAGTAGCGCCGGGACAGTAACTAACTATGGCTACACCTTC
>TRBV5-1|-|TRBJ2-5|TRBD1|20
CASSLDLRGRHTGGDETQYF
TGCGCCAGCAGCTTGGACCTGCGGGGGAGACATACAGGGGGCGACGAGACCCAGTACTTC
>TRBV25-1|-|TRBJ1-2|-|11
CASSVRGGYTF
TGTGCCAGCAGTGTCAGGGGAGGCTACACCTTC
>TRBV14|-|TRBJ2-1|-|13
CASSLPQAGRQFF
TGTGCCAGCAGCCTTCCTCAAGCGGGTCGACAGTTCTTC
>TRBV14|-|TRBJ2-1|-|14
CASSQQGRNNEQFF
TGTGCCAGCAGCCAACAGGGGCGCAACAATGAGCAGTTCTTC
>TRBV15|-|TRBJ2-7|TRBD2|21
CATSRGFSLGLAGVDAYEQYF
TGTGCCACCAGCAGAGGCTTTTCACTCGGACTAGCGGGAGTGGACGCCTACGAGCAGTACTTC
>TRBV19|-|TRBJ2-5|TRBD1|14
CASSSGQGAGTQYF
TGTGCCAGTAGTAGTGGACAGGGGGCTGGGACCCAGTACTTC
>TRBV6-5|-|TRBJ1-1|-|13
CASSLPGNTEAFF
TGTGCCAGCAGTCTCCCGGGGAACACTGAAGCTTTCTTT
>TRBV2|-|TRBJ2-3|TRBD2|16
CASSVKRESCTDTQYF
TGTGCCAGCAGTGTAAAGCGGGAGAGCTGCACAGATACGCAGTATTTT
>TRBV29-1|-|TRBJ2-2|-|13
CSADSGVTGELFF
TGCAGCGCCGACTCCGGGGTCACCGGGGAGCTGTTTTTT